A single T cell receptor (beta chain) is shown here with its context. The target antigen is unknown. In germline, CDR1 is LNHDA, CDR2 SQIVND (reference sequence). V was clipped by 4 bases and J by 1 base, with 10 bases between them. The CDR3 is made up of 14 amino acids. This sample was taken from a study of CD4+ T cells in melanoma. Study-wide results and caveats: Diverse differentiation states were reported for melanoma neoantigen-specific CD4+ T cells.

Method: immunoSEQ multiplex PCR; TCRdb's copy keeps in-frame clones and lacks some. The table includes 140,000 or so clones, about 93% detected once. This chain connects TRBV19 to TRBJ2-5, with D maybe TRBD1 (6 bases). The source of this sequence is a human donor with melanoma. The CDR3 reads CASSRTDFQETQYF. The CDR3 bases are TGTGCCAGTAGTAGGACAGACTTCCAAGAGACCCAGTACTTC.